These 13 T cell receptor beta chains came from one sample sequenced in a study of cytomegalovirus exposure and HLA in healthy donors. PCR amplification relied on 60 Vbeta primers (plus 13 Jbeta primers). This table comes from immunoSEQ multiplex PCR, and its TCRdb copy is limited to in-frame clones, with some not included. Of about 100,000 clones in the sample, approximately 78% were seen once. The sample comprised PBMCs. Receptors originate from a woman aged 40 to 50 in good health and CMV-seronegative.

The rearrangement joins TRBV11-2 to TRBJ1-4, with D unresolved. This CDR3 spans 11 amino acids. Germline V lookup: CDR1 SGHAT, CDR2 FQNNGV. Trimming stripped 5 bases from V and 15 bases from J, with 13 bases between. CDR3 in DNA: TGTGCCAGCAGCCGCGCCCGGGAGGTGTTTTTT. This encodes CASSRAREVFF. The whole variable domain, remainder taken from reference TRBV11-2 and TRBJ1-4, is EAGVAQSPRYKIIEKRQSVAFWCNPISGHATLYWYQQILGQGPKLLIQFQNNGVVDDSQLPKDRFSAERLKGVDSTLKIQPAKLEDSAVYLCASSRAREVFFGSGTQLSVL.

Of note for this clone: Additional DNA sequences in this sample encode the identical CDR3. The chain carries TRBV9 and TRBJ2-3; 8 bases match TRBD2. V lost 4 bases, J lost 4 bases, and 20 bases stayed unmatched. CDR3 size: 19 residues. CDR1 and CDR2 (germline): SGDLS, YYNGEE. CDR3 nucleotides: TGTGCCAGCAGCCGATTTCCGGACCGGGAGCTAGCGGGCGCAGATACGCAGTATTTT. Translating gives CASSRFPDRELAGADTQYF.

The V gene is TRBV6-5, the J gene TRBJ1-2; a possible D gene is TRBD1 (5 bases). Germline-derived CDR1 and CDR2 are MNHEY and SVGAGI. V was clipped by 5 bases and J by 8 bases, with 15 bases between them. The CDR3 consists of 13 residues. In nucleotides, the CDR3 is TGTGCCAGCAGTGCGGGACGACTCGCGGGCTACACCTTC. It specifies CASSAGRLAGYTF.

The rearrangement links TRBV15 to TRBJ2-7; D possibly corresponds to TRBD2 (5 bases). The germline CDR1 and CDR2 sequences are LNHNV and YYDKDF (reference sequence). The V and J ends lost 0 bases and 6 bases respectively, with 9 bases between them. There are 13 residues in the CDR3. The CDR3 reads CATSRDPGVEQYF. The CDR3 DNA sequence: TGTGCCACCAGCAGAGATCCCGGGGTCGAGCAGTACTTC.

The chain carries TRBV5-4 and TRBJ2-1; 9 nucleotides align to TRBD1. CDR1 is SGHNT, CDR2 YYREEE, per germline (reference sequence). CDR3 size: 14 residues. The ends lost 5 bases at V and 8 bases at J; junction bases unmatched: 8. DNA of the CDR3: TGTGCCAGCAGGGGGGACAGGGTTAAAGATGAGCAGTTCTTC. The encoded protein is CASRGDRVKDEQFF.

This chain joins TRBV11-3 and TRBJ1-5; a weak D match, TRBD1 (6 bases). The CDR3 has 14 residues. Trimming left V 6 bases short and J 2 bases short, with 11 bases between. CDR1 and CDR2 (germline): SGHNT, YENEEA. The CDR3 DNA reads TGTGCCAGCAGAGCAGGGGCGGGCAATCAGCCCCAGCATTTT. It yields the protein CASRAGAGNQPQHF.

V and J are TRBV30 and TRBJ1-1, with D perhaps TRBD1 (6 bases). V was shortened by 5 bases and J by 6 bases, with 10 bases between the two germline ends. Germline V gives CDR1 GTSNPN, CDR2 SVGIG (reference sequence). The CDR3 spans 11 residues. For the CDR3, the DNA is TGTGCCTGGGCTCAGGGGTCTGAAGCTTTCTTT. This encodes CAWAQGSEAFF.

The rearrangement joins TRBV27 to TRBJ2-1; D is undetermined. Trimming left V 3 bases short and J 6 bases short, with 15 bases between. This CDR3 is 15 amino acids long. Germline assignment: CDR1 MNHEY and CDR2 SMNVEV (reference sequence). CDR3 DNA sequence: TGTGCCAGCAGTTTTTCCCCCCCGGGTAGCAATGAGCAGTTCTTC. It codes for CASSFSPPGSNEQFF.

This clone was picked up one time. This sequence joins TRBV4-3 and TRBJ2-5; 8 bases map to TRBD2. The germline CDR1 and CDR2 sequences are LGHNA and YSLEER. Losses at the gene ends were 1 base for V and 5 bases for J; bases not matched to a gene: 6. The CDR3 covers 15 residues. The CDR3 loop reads CASSQAGTRWETQYF. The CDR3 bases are TGCGCCAGCAGCCAAGCCGGGACTAGATGGGAGACCCAGTACTTC.

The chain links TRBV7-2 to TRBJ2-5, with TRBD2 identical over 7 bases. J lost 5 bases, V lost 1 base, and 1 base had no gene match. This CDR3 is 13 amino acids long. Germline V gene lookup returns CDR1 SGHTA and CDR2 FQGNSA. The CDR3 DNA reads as TGTGCCAGCAGCTTAGTCGGGAGGGAGACCCAGTACTTC. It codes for CASSLVGRETQYF.

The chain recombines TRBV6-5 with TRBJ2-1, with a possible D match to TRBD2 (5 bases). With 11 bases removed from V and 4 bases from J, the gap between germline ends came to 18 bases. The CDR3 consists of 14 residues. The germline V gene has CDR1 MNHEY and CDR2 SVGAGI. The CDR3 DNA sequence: TGTGCCGCCGGGGAAAGTCCCACTTACAATGAGCAGTTCTTC. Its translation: CAAGESPTYNEQFF.

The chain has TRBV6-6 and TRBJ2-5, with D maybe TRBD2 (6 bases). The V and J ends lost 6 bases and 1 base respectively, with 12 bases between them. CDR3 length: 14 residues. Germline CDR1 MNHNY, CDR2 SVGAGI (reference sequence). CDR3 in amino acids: CASRGGGRQETQYF. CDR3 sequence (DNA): TGTGCCAGCAGGGGAGGAGGGCGCCAAGAGACCCAGTACTTC.

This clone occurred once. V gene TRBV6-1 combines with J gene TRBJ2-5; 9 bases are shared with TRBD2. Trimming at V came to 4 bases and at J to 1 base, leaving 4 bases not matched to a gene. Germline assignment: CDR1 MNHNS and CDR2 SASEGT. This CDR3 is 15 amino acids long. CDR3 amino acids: CASSGSGRTQETQYF. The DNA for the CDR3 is TGTGCCAGCAGTGGAAGCGGGAGGACCCAAGAGACCCAGTACTTC.